The entry below describes one T cell receptor beta chain. This clone was counted a few times. This receptor's antigen is unknown. Per-nucleotide qualities are absent, and no much larger clonotype sits a single base away. The data are from a study of beta chain features in type 1 diabetes (dated by TCRdb to 2016 to 2019). Notes on the research overall: Mean age, gender distribution, total cell number and subset yield were not different between patients and healthy donors. A total of some 110 million sorted cells were examined across all samples, and a strong correlation was observed between cell number per subset and RNA yield. The study compared the TCRB repertoires of sorted circulating CD4+ T cell subsets in recently diagnosed type 1 diabetes patients with those in matched healthy donors. Whereas all 30 or so donors provided naive and central memory subsets, regulatory and stem cell-like memory subsets were isolated from just 8 patients and about 8 healthy donors.

From the cysteine up to the phenylalanine, the CDR3 has a length of 17 residues. Only the CDR3 part of the read is kept: 51 bases, read in frame from the first base. CDR1 and CDR2 (SGHAT, FQNNGV) derive from the germline V gene. The germline V end is reduced by 3 bases and the J end by 9 bases; junction bases left unmatched: 9. From each donor, a single peripheral blood sample of around 0.12 L on average was drawn into heparinised tubes. A BD FACSAria II was used to sort naive, central memory, regulatory and stem cell-like memory CD4+ T cells with a panel that included CD45RO, CCR7, CD25, CD127, CD95 and CD27. A purity above 95% was achieved for all sorted populations. PBMCs were separated immediately by Lymphoprep density gradient centrifugation and were stained directly, without being cultured. So that batch effects would be minimized, each experiment stained and sorted samples in pairs, pairing one healthy donor with one patient.

Study-wide conclusions, independent of this receptor: At VDJ recombination sites, type 1 diabetes patients had fewer insertions and more deleted nucleotides, which implies abnormalities in thymic rearrangement. PCR may preferentially amplify shorter templates, but because patient and control samples were amplified and corrected together, any resulting skew would affect both groups equally. Naive, central memory and regulatory TCRB repertoires appeared to be more similar among patients than among healthy donors. Type 1 diabetes patients showed a moderate but significant shortening of TCRB CDR3 length in all four CD4+ subsets. Because cDNA rather than genomic DNA was sequenced, highly expressing activated cells could have been over-represented, although no difference in activation and CD3 levels was found between groups. Only small numbers of individuals were included in the HLA sub-analyses, which left unresolved whether HLA type had any influence on TCRB rearrangement.

The entire amount of isolated RNA was reverse transcribed using the High Capacity cDNA Reverse Transcription Kit, so the sequenced TCRB transcripts were expressed ones. Deep immunoSEQ sequencing was performed on naive, central memory and regulatory T cell samples, with an average of around 3.5 million total reads per sample. Sorted cells were lysed in RLT buffer, and RNA was extracted using DNase-treated RNeasy Micro or Mini kits according to cell number. Each cell subset was processed on its own to prevent cross-contamination, while patient and healthy donor samples were processed together. The immunoSEQ multiplex PCR was used to amplify TCRB sequences from cDNA, yielding 87-bp fragments that span the CDR3 region. Sequencing of the amplicons was done on the Illumina HiSeq platform. The authors' pipeline ran thus. PCR bias was corrected computationally using synthetic template baselines, and reads within Hamming distance 2 were collapsed, with unmergeable singletons discarded. Reads were aligned to IMGT to assign V, D and J genes, CDR3 length, and insertions or deletions at six rearrangement sites. Clonotype counts were normalized to sorted cell number within each subset before computing true diversity and Gini coefficients with the tcR R package. The overlap coefficient, calculated on TCRB nucleotide sequences, was used to quantify repertoire sharing. Out-of-frame TCRB sequences from naive cells were analyzed as a proxy for the pre-selection repertoire. TCRdb limited this immuneACCESS table to in-frame rearrangements with V and J called. A share of clones is missing; checked studies link under half to unresolved V genes, and the rest is unexplained. The D gene and trimming were derived from the DNA, and the V and J assignments and clone size from that table. The sample table records 390,000 or so clones; approximately 15% of these occur just once. The ten most abundant clones make up about 0.034% of the sample.

Recombination linked TRBV11-2 to TRBJ2-3; a stretch of 16 junction bases matches TRBD2. The clonotype was recovered from a man aged 25 to 40 in good health. Material: naive CD4+ T cells from blood. Interpreted using the paper, the cell subset or site label stands for: true naive CD4+ T cells. In nucleotide form, the sequence is TGTGCCAGCAGCTTGGCAGTCCCGGGACTAGCGGGGGGGACGCAGTATTTT. The resulting protein is CASSLAVPGLAGGTQYF. Beyond the CDR3, the reference TRBV11-2 and TRBJ2-3 genes provide the residues; the full variable domain reads: EAGVAQSPRYKIIEKRQSVAFWCNPISGHATLYWYQQILGQGPKLLIQFQNNGVVDDSQLPKDRFSAERLKGVDSTLKIQPAKLEDSAVYLCASSLAVPGLAGGTQYFGPGTRLTVL.